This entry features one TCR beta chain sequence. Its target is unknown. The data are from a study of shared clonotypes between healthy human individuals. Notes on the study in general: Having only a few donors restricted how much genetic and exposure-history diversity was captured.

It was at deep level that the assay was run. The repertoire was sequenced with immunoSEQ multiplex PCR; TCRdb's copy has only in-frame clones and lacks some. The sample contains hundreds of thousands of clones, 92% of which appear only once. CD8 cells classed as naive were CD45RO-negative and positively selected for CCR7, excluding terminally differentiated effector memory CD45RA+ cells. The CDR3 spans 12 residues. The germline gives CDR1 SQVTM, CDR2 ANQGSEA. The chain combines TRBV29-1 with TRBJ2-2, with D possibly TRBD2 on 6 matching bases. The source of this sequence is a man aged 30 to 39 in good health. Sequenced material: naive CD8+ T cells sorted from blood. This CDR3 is CTTEGRTGELFF. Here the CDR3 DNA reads TGCACCACGGAGGGGCGAACCGGGGAGCTGTTTTTT.